The 10 T cell receptor beta chains below were found in one sample sequenced in a study of T cells in localized non-small cell lung cancer (dated by TCRdb to the early 2020s). The library was built by means of the immunoSEQ multiplex PCR assay. Here the immuneACCESS table is served through TCRdb, limited to in-frame sequences with V and J called. Missing clones are a known gap in these copies; in checked studies unresolved V genes cover under half, and the rest lacks a known reason. The table for this sample lists 78,000 or so clones; 84% of them were counted only once. The leading ten clones occupy 2.5% to 3% of the sample. The material sequenced was peripheral blood, taken before any cancer treatment. Source of these receptors: a man aged 40 to 75 with stage I lung adenocarcinoma.

The V gene is TRBV29-1, the J gene TRBJ1-2; D call uncertain. The CDR3 is 13 residues long. V lost 8 bases, J lost 3 bases, and 16 bases lay in between. Germline CDR1 SQVTM, CDR2 ANQGSEA. The CDR3 DNA reads as TGCAGCTCTCAGGACTCAGGTCACTATGGCTACACCTTC. Protein: CSSQDSGHYGYTF.

The chain uses TRBV19 and TRBJ1-4, with D maybe TRBD1 (5 bases). This CDR3 is 16 amino acids long. CDR1 is LNHDA and CDR2 is SQIVND in the germline V gene (reference sequence). Between the trimmed V and J ends, which lost 4 bases and 0 bases, there was a span of 12 bases. CDR3 in amino acids: CASSRDRAATNEKLFF. The DNA for the CDR3 is TGTGCCAGTAGTAGAGACAGAGCGGCAACTAATGAAAAACTGTTTTTT.

V gene TRBV5-1 combines with J gene TRBJ2-6; possibly TRBD1 for D (6 bases). The germline CDR1 and CDR2 sequences are SGHRS and YFSETQ. V lost 2 bases and J 4 bases, leaving 10 bases between the germline ends. The CDR3 loop spans 15 amino acids. CDR3 region: CASSLTGIGANVLTF. The CDR3 region has the DNA TGCGCCAGCAGCTTAACAGGGATCGGGGCCAACGTCCTGACTTTC.

The chain recombines TRBV6-5 with TRBJ2-7; D is unresolved. Germline values: CDR1 MNHEY, CDR2 SVGAGI. This CDR3 is built from 13 residues. V lost 6 bases, J lost 4 bases, and 13 bases lay in between. The CDR3 here is CASSIQGRYEQYF. The CDR3 nucleotides read TGTGCCAGCAGCATACAAGGTCGTTACGAGCAGTACTTC.

The chain employs TRBV7-9 and TRBJ1-1; D is possibly TRBD1 (5 bases). Germline assignment: CDR1 SEHNR and CDR2 FQNEAQ (reference sequence). The CDR3 runs 14 residues. V lost 2 bases and J lost 1, with 8 bases in between. CDR3 coding DNA: TGTGCCAGCAGCTTATCAGGGCAGAACACTGAAGCTTTCTTT. This sequence encodes CASSLSGQNTEAFF.

The chain joins TRBV19 to TRBJ1-5, with D unresolved. The CDR3 spans 16 residues. Germline V gene lookup returns CDR1 LNHDA and CDR2 SQIVND (reference sequence). V gave up 6 bases and J gave up 2 bases, with 17 bases separating them. Here the CDR3 reads CASSSLGVRRNQPQHF. The CDR3 nucleotides read TGTGCCAGTAGCTCTTTAGGCGTGCGGCGCAATCAGCCCCAGCATTTT.

The chain employs TRBV28 and TRBJ1-1; D remains unclear. The CDR3 contains 16 residues. The V and J ends lost 7 bases and 0 bases respectively, with 18 bases between them. Per germline, CDR1 MDHEN and CDR2 SYDVKM. CDR3 amino acids: CASKPGLVGMNTEAFF. CDR3 coding DNA: TGTGCCAGCAAACCGGGTTTGGTCGGGATGAACACTGAAGCTTTCTTT.

V and J are TRBV7-7 and TRBJ2-2; D perhaps matches TRBD1 (6 bases). The CDR3 extends over 14 amino acids. Between the trimmed V and J ends, which lost 3 bases and 4 bases, there was a span of 9 bases. Germline V CDR1 and CDR2: SSHAT, FNYEAQ (reference sequence). The CDR3 protein is CASSLTGATGELFF. The CDR3 DNA reads as TGTGCCAGCAGCTTGACAGGTGCCACCGGGGAGCTGTTTTTT.

This clone appeared a single time. J is TRBJ2-1 and V is TRBV6-5, with 12 bases fitting TRBD2. From germline, CDR1 is MNHEY and CDR2 SVGAGI. Trimming took 5 bases from V and 8 from J; bases not matched to a gene: 7. The CDR3 extends over 15 amino acids. The chain's CDR3 is CASSQTSGSGDEQFF. Here the CDR3 DNA reads TGTGCCAGCAGTCAGACTAGCGGGAGTGGCGATGAGCAGTTCTTC.

CDR3 residues: CASRLAGGNTGELFF. The CDR3, as DNA: TGTGCCAGCCGCCTAGCGGGAGGGAACACCGGGGAGCTGTTTTTT. The chain recombines TRBV19 with TRBJ2-2, with 11 positions matching TRBD2. CDR3 length: 15 residues. Trimming removed 9 bases from V and 1 base from J; junction bases left unmatched: 4. From germline, CDR1 is LNHDA and CDR2 SQIVND (reference sequence).